This T cell receptor beta chain was profiled in a study of regulatory T cells in long-lasting Graves disease. Germline V gene data show CDR1 as SGHTA and CDR2 as FQGNSA. The CDR3 totals 14 residues. The time point denotes: newly diagnosed GD, antithyroid drugs for less than 3 months. PBMCs were the source of the RNA used for TCR sequencing. With regard to this clonotype: This likely came from a read error, as a far larger clone is one base away.

Both iRepertoire HTBI primers and Arm-PCR of CDR3 regions were used to build the TCR beta libraries. TCRdb reprocessed the multiplex PCR reads with MiXCR, giving one entry per CDR3 protein. The table lists 350,000 to 450,000 distinct CDR3 sequences, about 10% of them singletons, with about 20% in the top ten. The same data also went into a second study, on T cells in Graves' hyperthyroidism and ophthalmopathy.

The TCR comes from a woman aged 18-35 years with Graves disease. This chain connects TRBV7-2 to TRBJ2-2; D is possibly TRBD1 (6 bases). Sequenced here: peripheral blood mononuclear cells (PBMCs), sampled at new diagnosis, from a patient treated with antithyroid drugs. The CDR3: CASSSQGQTGELLF. The CDR3 DNA sequence: TGTGCCAGCAGCTCTCAGGGACAAACCGGGGAGCTGCTTTTT.